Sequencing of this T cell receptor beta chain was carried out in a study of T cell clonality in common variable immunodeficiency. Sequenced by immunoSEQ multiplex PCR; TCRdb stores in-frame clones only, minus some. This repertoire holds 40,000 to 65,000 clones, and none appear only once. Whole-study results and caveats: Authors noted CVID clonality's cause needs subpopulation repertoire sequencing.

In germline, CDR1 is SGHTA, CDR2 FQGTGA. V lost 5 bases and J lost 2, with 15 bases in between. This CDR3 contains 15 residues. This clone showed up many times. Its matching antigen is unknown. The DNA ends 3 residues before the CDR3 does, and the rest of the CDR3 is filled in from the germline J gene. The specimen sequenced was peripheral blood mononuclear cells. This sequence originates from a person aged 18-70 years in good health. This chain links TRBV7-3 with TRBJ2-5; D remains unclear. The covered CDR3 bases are TGTGCCAGCAGCGACCCTATGACCGGGCAAGAGACC. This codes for CASSDPMTGQET. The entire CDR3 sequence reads CASSDPMTGQETQYF.